Listed below are T cell receptor beta chains from one sample, sequenced in a study of beta chain features in type 1 diabetes. Sequencing used immunoSEQ multiplex PCR; TCRdb keeps in-frame clones, though not all of them. The sample holds under 450,000 clones, about 14% seen once. Sequences were obtained from naive CD4+ T cells from blood. These TCRs come from a woman under 30 in good health. CDR3s include the opening cysteine and the closing phenylalanine or tryptophan. D genes are given only for firm matches. Size is omitted from some rows. Given values are once, few, many or a class for expanded clones.

d_call | j_call | v_call | clone_size | cdr3_nt | cdr3_aa
. | TRBJ2-1 | TRBV6-4 | few | TGTGCCAGCAGTCAAGACAGGTTCTCCTACAATGAGCAGTTCTTC | CASSQDRFSYNEQFF
. | TRBJ2-1 | TRBV14 | . | TGTGCCAGCAGCCAACAGAAGTGGAATGAGCAGTTCTTC | CASSQQKWNEQFF
. | TRBJ2-7 | TRBV19 | few | TGTGCCAGTAGATGGGGCCGAATGGAGTACTTC | CASRWGRMEYF
TRBD2 | TRBJ2-3 | TRBV29-1 | few | TGCAGCGTTGCGGTACTAGCGGGAGGCACAGATACGCAGTATTTT | CSVAVLAGGTDTQYF
. | TRBJ2-1 | TRBV5-1 | few | TGCGCCAGCAGCCTACTGACTAACAATGAGCAGTTCTTC | CASSLLTNNEQFF
TRBD2 | TRBJ2-7 | TRBV9 | few | TGTGCCAGCAGCACCGGGACTAGCGGGAGCCCCTACGAGCAGTACTTC | CASSTGTSGSPYEQYF
. | TRBJ2-5 | TRBV15 | . | TGTGCCACCAGCAGCCACGTAGCGGCCCCCCAAGAGACCCAGTACTTC | CATSSHVAAPQETQYF
TRBD2 | TRBJ2-1 | TRBV7-9 | . | TGTGCCAGCAGAAGTCCGGGGACTAAAAGCAATGAGCAGTTCTTC | CASRSPGTKSNEQFF
TRBD2 | TRBJ2-6 | TRBV30 | few | TGTGCCTCCGGCCGGGGGGTCGGGGCCAACGTCCTGACTTTC | CASGRGVGANVLTF
. | TRBJ1-1 | TRBV12-5 | . | TGTGCTAGTGGTTTGGTACCGGTCAACACTGAAGCTTTCTTT | CASGLVPVNTEAFF
TRBD1 | TRBJ2-7 | TRBV29-1 | few | TGCAGCGTTGTCAGGACAGGGGTCTACGAGCAGTACTTC | CSVVRTGVYEQYF
TRBD2 | TRBJ2-1 | TRBV28 | . | TGTGCCAGCAGTCCAATGGGACTAGCGGCCCCCGAGCAGTTCTTC | CASSPMGLAAPEQFF
TRBD2 | TRBJ2-1 | TRBV5-6 | few | TGTGCCAGCAGCTTGGCCGCTAGCGGGATGGGCAATGAGCAGTTCTTC | CASSLAASGMGNEQFF
. | TRBJ2-1 | TRBV14 | . | TGTGCCAGCAGCCAAGACAGGTGGGTTCGGAATGAGCAGTTCTTC | CASSQDRWVRNEQFF
. | TRBJ1-2 | TRBV5-4 | few | TGTGCCAGCAGCTTGACCGGAGCTAACTATGGCTACACCTTC | CASSLTGANYGYTF
. | TRBJ2-7 | TRBV11-2 | few | TGTGCCAGCAGCCTCCCGGGGTACGAGCAGTACTTC | CASSLPGYEQYF
. | TRBJ2-1 | TRBV5-1 | few | TGCGCCAGCAGCTTGGCCTCGGCAGCCGGGAATGAGCAGTTCTTC | CASSLASAAGNEQFF
. | TRBJ2-7 | TRBV15 | few | TGTGCCACCAGCAGAGATCTTGGGAGACACGAGCAGTACTTC | CATSRDLGRHEQYF
. | TRBJ1-1 | TRBV19 | few | TGTGCCAGTAGTATAGGTGCGACTATGAACACTGAAGCTTTCTTT | CASSIGATMNTEAFF
. | TRBJ1-2 | TRBV29-1 | . | TGCAGCGGCTCCAGGGGAAGTGACTATGGCTACACCTTC | CSGSRGSDYGYTF
. | TRBJ2-1 | TRBV7-7 | . | TGTGCCAGCAGCCTAGACAGATACAATGAGCAGTTCTTC | CASSLDRYNEQFF
TRBD1 | TRBJ2-7 | TRBV7-3 | . | TGTGCCAGCAGCTCAGTGACAGGGGGGGAGCAGTACTTC | CASSSVTGGEQYF
. | TRBJ2-7 | TRBV23-1 | few | TGCGCCAGCAGTCATAAGGACAGCCGATCCTACGAGCAGTACTTC | CASSHKDSRSYEQYF
TRBD1 | TRBJ2-5 | TRBV18 | . | TGTGCCAGCTCACCGGGACAGGGCCCTGGAGAGACCCAGTACTTC | CASSPGQGPGETQYF
. | TRBJ2-1 | TRBV19 | few | TGTGCCAGTAGTATGACAGGGAGGAATGAGCAGTTCTTC | CASSMTGRNEQFF
. | TRBJ1-2 | TRBV18 | . | TGTGCCAGCTCACCACTGCCAAGGAGTTCCACTTTTGACTATGGCTACACCTTC | CASSPLPRSSTFDYGYTF
TRBD2 | TRBJ2-7 | TRBV6-5 | . | TGTGCCAGCAGTTACTCAGGGACTAGCGGCTGGGAGCAGTACTTC | CASSYSGTSGWEQYF
. | TRBJ2-1 | TRBV6-4 | few | TGTGCCAGCAGTGAGCAGTCCTACAATGAGCAGTTCTTC | CASSEQSYNEQFF
. | TRBJ2-1 | TRBV29-1 | . | TGCAGCGCCACCTCGGGATTCATCGATGAGCAGTTCTTC | CSATSGFIDEQFF
. | TRBJ1-5 | TRBV27 | . | TGTGCCAGCAGCCCCGGGAGAGATCAGCCCCAGCATTTT | CASSPGRDQPQHF
TRBD1 | TRBJ1-1 | TRBV7-9 | few | TGTGCCAGCAGCCACGGACAGGGGAACACTGAAGCTTTCTTT | CASSHGQGNTEAFF
. | TRBJ1-3 | TRBV30 | . | TGTGCCTGGAATCGAGGAGGACCTGGAAACACCATATATTTT | CAWNRGGPGNTIYF
TRBD1 | TRBJ1-1 | TRBV28 | few | TGTGCCAGCAGTTTTGTTGACAGGGACACTGAAGCTTTCTTT | CASSFVDRDTEAFF
TRBD2 | TRBJ2-3 | TRBV30 | . | TGTGCCTGGAGTGTTGGGCGGGAGGGGGCAGATACGCAGTATTTT | CAWSVGREGADTQYF
TRBD2 | TRBJ2-2 | TRBV7-3 | . | TGTGCCAGCAGCTTGAGCGGGAGGTACACCGGGGAGCTGTTTTTT | CASSLSGRYTGELFF
TRBD1 | TRBJ1-2 | TRBV29-1 | few | TGCAGCGGGGACAGGGACGTACAAGGCTACACCTTC | CSGDRDVQGYTF
TRBD1 | TRBJ2-3 | TRBV30 | . | TGTGCCTGCAGGACAGGGGGCGCGGATACGCAGTATTTT | CACRTGGADTQYF
TRBD1 | TRBJ1-5 | TRBV7-2 | few | TGTGCCAGCAGCCCTACAGGGGGCAATCAGCCCCAGCATTTT | CASSPTGGNQPQHF
. | TRBJ1-3 | TRBV29-1 | few | TGCAGCGTTCGGGCCCAGGGAGGGGAAAACACCATATATTTT | CSVRAQGGENTIYF
. | TRBJ2-1 | TRBV28 | . | TGTGCCAGCACGGGCAGGGGGGTGAGAAATGAGCAGTTCTTC | CASTGRGVRNEQFF
. | TRBJ2-3 | TRBV18 | . | TGTGCCAGCTCACCACGAGCAGGGGCTAACGCAGATACGCAGTATTTT | CASSPRAGANADTQYF
TRBD1 | TRBJ1-4 | TRBV29-1 | . | TGCAGCGCCGTTCTCGAACAGGGGCTTTATGAAAAACTGTTTTTT | CSAVLEQGLYEKLFF
TRBD2 | TRBJ2-7 | TRBV7-9 | few | TGTGCCAGCAGCTTAGAACGTAGGGGAGGGAGCGAGCAGTACTTC | CASSLERRGGSEQYF
. | TRBJ1-1 | TRBV29-1 | few | TGCAGCGGGAACACAGGAGTGAACACTGAAGCTTTCTTT | CSGNTGVNTEAFF
TRBD1 | TRBJ2-6 | TRBV6-5 | . | TGTGCCAGCAGTTACACAGGGGCTGGGGCCAACGTCCTGACTTTC | CASSYTGAGANVLTF
TRBD1 | TRBJ2-7 | TRBV19 | . | TGTGCCAGTCGACAGGGCTACGAGCAGTACTTC | CASRQGYEQYF
. | TRBJ1-1 | TRBV2 | few | TGTGCCAGCAGGCTCGGACAGCTGAACACTGAAGCTTTCTTT | CASRLGQLNTEAFF
TRBD2 | TRBJ2-3 | TRBV5-1 | few | TGCGCCAGCAGCCGGACTAGCGGGAGCCCAGATACGCAGTATTTT | CASSRTSGSPDTQYF
. | TRBJ2-3 | TRBV9 | . | TGTGCCAGCAGCGTAGGCGTGGGCACAGATACGCAGTATTTT | CASSVGVGTDTQYF
TRBD1 | TRBJ1-1 | TRBV2 | . | TGTGCCAGCAGAGAAGACAGGGGAAATTGGAACACTGAAGCTTTCTTT | CASREDRGNWNTEAFF
. | TRBJ2-7 | TRBV28 | . | TGTGCCAGCTATGCAGAACCATACGAGCAGTACTTC | CASYAEPYEQYF
. | TRBJ2-3 | TRBV11-2 | . | TGTGCCAGCAGCCCCAAATGGCGGGAATCCACAGATACGCAGTATTTT | CASSPKWRESTDTQYF
. | TRBJ2-1 | TRBV18 | . | TGTGCCAGCTCACCCCTGGACAACTACAATGAGCAGTTCTTC | CASSPLDNYNEQFF
TRBD1 | TRBJ1-2 | TRBV7-9 | . | TGTGCCAGCAGTTTCAAAACCGGGACAGCGAACTATGGCTACACCTTC | CASSFKTGTANYGYTF
TRBD2 | TRBJ2-1 | TRBV19 | . | TGTGCCAGTAGCCTACTAGCGATGCCCTACAATGAGCAGTTCTTC | CASSLLAMPYNEQFF